This TCR beta chain originates from a study of shared clonotypes between healthy human individuals. In the authors' workflow: In the immunoSEQ data, sequences were junction-only and lacked quality scores, so filtering differed. The table came from immunoSEQ multiplex PCR; TCRdb's copy has only in-frame clones and leaves some out. V and J calls and clone size are those listed in that table; D and trimming were worked out from the DNA. The sample records some 2 million clones, about 95% being singletons. A remark on this clone: The antigen remains unidentified.

The CDR3 contains 16 residues. The V gene end was trimmed by 1 base and the J gene end by 7 bases; junction bases not matched to a gene: 7. Germline CDR1 MGHRA, CDR2 YSYEKL. CD45RO negativity and positive selection for CCR7 defined naive CD8 cells, a population that excluded terminally differentiated effector memory CD45RA+ cells. General study results and limits: Larger estimated richness was generally recorded for naive subsets relative to memory subsets. In having few donors, the study represented limited genetic and exposure-history diversity. Sharing across a handful of donors was seen in around 5% of naive CD4 clonotypes.

This sequence originates from a man younger than 30 in good health. The chain carries TRBV4-1 and TRBJ1-6; TRBD1 matches 7 bases. The sample was naive CD8+ T cells sorted from blood. The chain's CDR3 is CASSQVGGQLNSPLHF. CDR3 nucleotides: TGCGCCAGCAGCCAAGTCGGGGGACAGCTCAATTCACCCCTCCACTTT.